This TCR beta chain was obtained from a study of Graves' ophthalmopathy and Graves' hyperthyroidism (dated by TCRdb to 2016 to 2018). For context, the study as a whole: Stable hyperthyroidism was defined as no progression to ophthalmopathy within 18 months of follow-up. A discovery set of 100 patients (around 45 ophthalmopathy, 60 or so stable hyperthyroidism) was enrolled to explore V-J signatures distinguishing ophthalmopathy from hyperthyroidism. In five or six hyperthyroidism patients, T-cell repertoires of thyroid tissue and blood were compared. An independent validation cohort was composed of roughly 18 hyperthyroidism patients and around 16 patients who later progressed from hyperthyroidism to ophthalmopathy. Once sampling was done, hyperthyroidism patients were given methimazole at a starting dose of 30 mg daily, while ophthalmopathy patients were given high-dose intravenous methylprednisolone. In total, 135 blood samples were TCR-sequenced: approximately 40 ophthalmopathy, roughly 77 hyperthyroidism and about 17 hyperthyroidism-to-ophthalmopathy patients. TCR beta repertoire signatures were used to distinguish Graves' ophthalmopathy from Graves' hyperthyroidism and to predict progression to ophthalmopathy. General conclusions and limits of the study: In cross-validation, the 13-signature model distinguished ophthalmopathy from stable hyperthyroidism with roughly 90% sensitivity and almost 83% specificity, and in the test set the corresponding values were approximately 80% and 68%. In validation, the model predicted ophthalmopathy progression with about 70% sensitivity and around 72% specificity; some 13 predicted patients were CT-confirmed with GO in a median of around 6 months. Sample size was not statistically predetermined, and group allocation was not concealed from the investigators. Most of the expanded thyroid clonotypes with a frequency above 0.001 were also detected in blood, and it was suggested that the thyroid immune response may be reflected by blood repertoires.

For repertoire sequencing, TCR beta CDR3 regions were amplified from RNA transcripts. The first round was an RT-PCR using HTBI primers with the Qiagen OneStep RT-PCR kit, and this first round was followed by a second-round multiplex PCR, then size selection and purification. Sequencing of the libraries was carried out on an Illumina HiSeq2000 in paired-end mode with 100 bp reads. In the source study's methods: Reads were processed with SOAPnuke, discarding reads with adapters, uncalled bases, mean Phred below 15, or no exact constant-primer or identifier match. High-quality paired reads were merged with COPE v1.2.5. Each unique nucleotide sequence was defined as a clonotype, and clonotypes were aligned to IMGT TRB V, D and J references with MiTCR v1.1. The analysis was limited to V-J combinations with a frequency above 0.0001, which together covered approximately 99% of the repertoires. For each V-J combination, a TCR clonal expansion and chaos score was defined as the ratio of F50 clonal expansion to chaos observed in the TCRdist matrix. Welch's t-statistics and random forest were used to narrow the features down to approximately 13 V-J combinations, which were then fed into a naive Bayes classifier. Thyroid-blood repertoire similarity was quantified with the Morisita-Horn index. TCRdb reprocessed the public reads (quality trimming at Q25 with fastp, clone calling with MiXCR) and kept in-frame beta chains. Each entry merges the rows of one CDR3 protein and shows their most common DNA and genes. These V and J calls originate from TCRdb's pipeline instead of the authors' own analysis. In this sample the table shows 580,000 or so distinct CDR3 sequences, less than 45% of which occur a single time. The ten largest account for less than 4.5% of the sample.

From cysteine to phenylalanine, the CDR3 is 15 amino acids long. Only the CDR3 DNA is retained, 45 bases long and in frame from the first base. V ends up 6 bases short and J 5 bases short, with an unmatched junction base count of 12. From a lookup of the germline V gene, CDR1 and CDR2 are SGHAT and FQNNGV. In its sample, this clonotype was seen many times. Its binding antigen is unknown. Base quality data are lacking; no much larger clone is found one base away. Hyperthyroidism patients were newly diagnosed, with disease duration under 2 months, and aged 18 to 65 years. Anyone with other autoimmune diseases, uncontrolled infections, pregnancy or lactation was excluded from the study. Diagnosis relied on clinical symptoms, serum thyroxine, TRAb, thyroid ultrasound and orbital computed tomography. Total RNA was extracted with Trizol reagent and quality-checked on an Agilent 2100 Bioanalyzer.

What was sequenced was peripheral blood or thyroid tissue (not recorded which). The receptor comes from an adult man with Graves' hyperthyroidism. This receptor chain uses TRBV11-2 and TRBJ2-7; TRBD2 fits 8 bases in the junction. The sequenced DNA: TGTGCCAGCAGACAACCAGGGACTAGACGCCACGAGCAGTACTTC. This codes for CASRQPGTRRHEQYF. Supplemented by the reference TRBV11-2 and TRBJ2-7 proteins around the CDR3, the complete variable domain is EAGVAQSPRYKIIEKRQSVAFWCNPISGHATLYWYQQILGQGPKLLIQFQNNGVVDDSQLPKDRFSAERLKGVDSTLKIQPAKLEDSAVYLCASRQPGTRRHEQYFGPGTRLTVT.